This entry concerns a single T cell receptor beta chain. No antigen is known for it. No base qualities exist here, and no much larger clone lies one base off it. Patients with ophthalmopathy had moderately to severely active disease, with a Clinical Activity Score of 3 or more, a NOSPECS grade of 4 or more, and a disease duration of less than 3 months. Anyone with other autoimmune diseases, uncontrolled infections, pregnancy or lactation was excluded from the study. Diagnosis was based on clinical symptoms, serum thyroxine, TRAb, thyroid ultrasound and orbital computed tomography. Ficoll-Paque density gradient centrifugation was used to isolate PBMCs from about 10 ml of fresh peripheral blood. Total RNA was extracted with Trizol reagent and quality-checked on an Agilent 2100 Bioanalyzer. This record comes from a study of Graves' ophthalmopathy and Graves' hyperthyroidism (dated by TCRdb to 2016 to 2019). A note on the overall study: Peripheral blood was collected at initial diagnosis, prior to any treatment. The study used TCR beta repertoire signatures to distinguish Graves' ophthalmopathy from Graves' hyperthyroidism and to predict progression to ophthalmopathy. In total, 135 blood samples were TCR-sequenced: fewer than 50 ophthalmopathy, approximately 80 hyperthyroidism and 17 hyperthyroidism-to-ophthalmopathy patients. To explore V-J signatures distinguishing ophthalmopathy from hyperthyroidism, a discovery set of under 110 patients (fewer than 45 ophthalmopathy, roughly 56 stable hyperthyroidism) was enrolled. An independent validation cohort was composed of 18 to 20 hyperthyroidism patients and over 15 patients who later progressed from hyperthyroidism to ophthalmopathy. In more than five hyperthyroidism patients, the T-cell repertoires found in thyroid tissue were compared with those found in blood. Following sampling, methimazole starting at 30 mg daily was administered to hyperthyroidism patients, and high-dose intravenous methylprednisolone was administered to ophthalmopathy patients.

For repertoire sequencing, the TCR beta CDR3 regions were amplified from RNA transcripts. A first-round RT-PCR used HTBI primers with the Qiagen OneStep RT-PCR kit, followed by a second-round multiplex PCR, size selection and purification. Libraries were sequenced paired-end with 100 bp reads on an Illumina HiSeq2000. In the source study's methods: SOAPnuke was used for read processing, and reads with adapters, uncalled bases, a mean Phred below 15, or no exact constant-primer or identifier match were discarded. High-quality paired reads were merged with COPE v1.2.5. Unique nucleotide sequences were defined as clonotypes and aligned to IMGT TRB V, D and J references using MiTCR v1.1. Analysis was restricted to V-J combinations with a frequency above 0.0001, which covered roughly 99% of repertoires. For each V-J combination, a TCR clonal expansion and chaos score was defined as the ratio of F50 clonal expansion to chaos observed in the TCRdist matrix. Features were reduced by Welch's t-statistics and random forest to about a dozen V-J combinations, which fed a naive Bayes classifier. The Morisita-Horn index was used to measure how similar the thyroid and blood repertoires were. TCRdb ran its own pipeline on the public reads, namely fastp trimming at Q25 and MiXCR clone calling, and kept in-frame beta chains. One record per CDR3 amino acid sequence lists the most common genes and DNA. In this record, the V and J calls reflect TCRdb's handling and not the investigators' own analysis. Across this sample there are 40,000 to 45,000 distinct CDR3 sequences, with 40% to 65% seen only once. The top ten hold more than 15% of the sample.

Findings and caveats that apply to the study as a whole: In validation, the model predicted ophthalmopathy progression with less than 71% sensitivity and approximately 72% specificity; 12 predicted patients were CT-confirmed with GO in a median of approximately 6.5 months. Ophthalmopathy was separated from stable hyperthyroidism by the 13-signature model with about 89% sensitivity and 81% to 84% specificity in cross-validation and with 80%/75% in the test set. Among expanded thyroid clonotypes with frequency above 0.001, most also showed up in blood, which suggests that blood repertoires may reflect the thyroid immune response. Sample size was not predetermined statistically, and investigators were not blinded to group allocation.

Its CDR3 holds 15 amino acids, cysteine through valine. Only the CDR3 portion is preserved as DNA: 45 bases, with reading frame beginning at the first base. CDR1 and CDR2, per the germline V gene (reference sequence), are SGHNT and YYREEE. Here V drops 4 bases and J drops 7 bases, and the junction holds 13 bases not matched to any gene. The chain uses TRBV5-4 and TRBJ2-7; a stretch of 8 junction bases matches TRBD2. Sequencing was performed on peripheral blood. The clonotype was recovered from an adult man with Graves' ophthalmopathy. The DNA is TGTGCCAGCAGCCGCACTAGCGGCCAGAACAATGAGCAGTACGTC. It encodes CASSRTSGQNNEQYV.